Following are 18 T cell receptor beta chains from one sample sequenced in a study of blood T cell repertoires in COVID-19. Generated by immunoSEQ multiplex PCR, the TCRdb table keeps only in-frame clones and is missing some. The sample includes more than 130,000 clones, 70% to 85% of them seen just once. What was sequenced was peripheral blood. The receptors shown here come from a human donor in a cohort sampled during active COVID-19.

The rearrangement joins TRBV6-5 to TRBJ2-3; 8 bases match TRBD2. The CDR3 extends over 14 amino acids. Germline trimming cut 6 bases from V and 0 bases from J; bases unmatched to any gene: 2. CDR1 and CDR2 (germline): MNHEY, SVGAGI. CDR3 sequence reads: CASSRGGSTDTQYF. CDR3 coding DNA: TGTGCCAGCAGCCGGGGGGGGAGCACAGATACGCAGTATTTT.

The chain joins TRBV3-1 (or the pseudogene TRBV3-2) to TRBJ1-4; D perhaps matches TRBD1 (5 bases). Trimming took off 1 base at V and 4 bases at J, with 19 bases between the two ends. CDR1 and CDR2 from the germline V gene are LGHDT and YNNKEL (reference sequence). This CDR3 is built from 18 residues. The CDR3 bases are TGTGCCAGCAGCCAAGGTAGTATCTCCCGGGGGAGTAATGAAAAACTGTTTTTT. Protein: CASSQGSISRGSNEKLFF.

V and J are TRBV6-1 and TRBJ1-2; D gene uncertain. Between the trimmed V and J ends, which lost 2 bases and 4 bases, there was a span of 11 bases. Germline V gene sequence: CDR1 MNHNS, CDR2 SASEGT. CDR3 length equals 14 residues. The CDR3 DNA sequence: TGTGCCAGCAGTGAAAGCGGCAGGACCTATGGCTACACCTTC. Its protein product is CASSESGRTYGYTF.

The V call is TRBV2, the J call TRBJ2-1, with TRBD2 identical over 12 bases. The CDR3 is 14 residues long. Trimming took 5 bases from V and 4 from J; bases not matched to a gene: 0. Germline loops: CDR1 SNHLY, CDR2 FYNNEI. CDR3 protein: CASSLAGGYNEQFF. In DNA, the CDR3 is TGTGCCAGCAGTCTAGCGGGGGGGTACAATGAGCAGTTCTTC.

This rearrangement joins TRBV4-1 to TRBJ2-7, with 7 bases aligning to TRBD1. Germline CDR1 MGHRA, CDR2 YSYEKL. After removal of 0 bases from V and 7 bases from J, the junction contained 12 bases not matched to a gene. The CDR3 totals 16 residues. CDR3 protein: CASSQDVTGVRPEQYF. The CDR3 DNA reads TGCGCCAGCAGCCAAGATGTTACAGGGGTGCGTCCTGAGCAGTACTTC.

The chain is built from TRBV6-6 and TRBJ1-4; weak D call: TRBD1 (6 bases). V was shortened by 0 bases and J by 11 bases, with 16 bases between the two germline ends. Looked up from germline, CDR1 is MNHNY and CDR2 is SVGAGI (reference sequence). The CDR3 extends over 15 amino acids. The CDR3 bases are TGTGCCAGCAGTTACTCGGACAGTGGAGGTTGGAAACTGTTTTTT. It is translated as CASSYSDSGGWKLFF.

The chain is built from TRBV5-8 and TRBJ1-1; 10 bases agree with TRBD1. The CDR3 consists of 16 residues. CDR1 is SGHTS, CDR2 YDEGEE, per germline. The V and J ends lost 3 bases and 6 bases, in that order; junction bases with no gene match: 11. As DNA, the CDR3 is TGTGCCAGCAGCTCCGGACAGGGGGGGGTATTCGCTGAAGCTTTCTTT. It translates to CASSSGQGGVFAEAFF.

The chain has TRBV19 and TRBJ2-7, with D maybe TRBD1 (6 bases). This CDR3 is built from 17 residues. Trimming left V 2 bases short and J 0 bases short, with 17 bases between. Per germline, CDR1 LNHDA and CDR2 SQIVND (reference sequence). This CDR3 is CASSIPQDSSSSYEQYF. The CDR3 region has the DNA TGTGCCAGTAGTATACCCCAGGACAGCTCTAGCTCCTACGAGCAGTACTTC.

The rearrangement uses TRBV20-1 and TRBJ2-7; 7 bases match TRBD2. V lost 3 bases to trimming and J lost 2 bases; unmatched junction nucleotides: 7. Germline CDR1 and CDR2: DFQATT and SNEGSKA (reference sequence). CDR3 length: 14 amino acids. The CDR3, as DNA: TGCAGTGCTAGTATGGGACTACCACCCTACGAGCAGTACTTC. Translated, it gives CSASMGLPPYEQYF.

This clone has a count of ten or more. The chain combines TRBV2 with TRBJ2-3, with 8 bases aligning to TRBD1. This CDR3 region has 15 residues. The germline V gene encodes CDR1 SNHLY and CDR2 FYNNEI. V gave up 8 bases and J gave up 2 bases; unmatched junction bases: 9. The CDR3 nucleotides are TGTGCCAGCCAGCAAGACAGGGGTTCCACAGATACGCAGTATTTT. It yields the protein CASQQDRGSTDTQYF.

The chain carries TRBV5-1 and TRBJ2-7; the match to TRBD1 covers 8 bases. CDR3 size: 15 residues. The V segment lost 1 base and the J segment 3 bases; nucleotides outside the gene matches: 6. Germline loops: CDR1 SGHRS, CDR2 YFSETQ. The DNA of the CDR3 is TGCGCCAGCAGCTTGACGGGACAGGTTTTCTACGAGCAGTACTTC. Translating it yields CASSLTGQVFYEQYF.

This chain links TRBV10-3 with TRBJ1-2; TRBD1 is a possible D gene (6 bases). Germline-derived CDR1 and CDR2 are ENHRY and SYGVKD. With 6 bases removed from V and 5 bases from J, the gap between germline ends came to 16 bases. There are 14 residues in the CDR3. This CDR3 is CAIRLTGVDYGYTF. DNA of the CDR3: TGTGCCATCAGGTTGACAGGTGTCGATTATGGCTACACCTTC.

The chain links TRBV6-5 to TRBJ1-1, with D perhaps matching TRBD1 (5 bases). This CDR3 contains 13 residues. The ends were cut back, 0 bases at V and 3 bases at J, with 5 bases in the middle. The V gene's germline CDR1 is MNHEY and CDR2 SVGAGI. The CDR3 spells CASSYSGHTEAFF. The DNA for the CDR3 is TGTGCCAGCAGTTACTCGGGGCACACTGAAGCTTTCTTT.

The DNA of the CDR3 is TGTGCCAGCAGCTTAGTTCGGACAAGGAGAGAGACCCAGTACTTC. Translation gives CASSLVRTRRETQYF. J is TRBJ2-5 and V is TRBV7-2, with D tentatively TRBD1 (5 bases). This CDR3 region has 15 residues. With 1 base removed from V and 4 bases from J, the gap between germline ends came to 13 bases. Germline lookup yields CDR1 SGHTA and CDR2 FQGNSA.

The chain joins TRBV3-1 (or the pseudogene TRBV3-2) to TRBJ2-5, with D tentatively TRBD2 (5 bases). The CDR3 spans 15 residues. CDR1 LGHDT and CDR2 YNNKEL come from the germline V gene (reference sequence). The V and J ends lost 4 bases and 0 bases respectively, with 12 bases between them. CDR3 coding DNA: TGTGCCAGCAGCCCCGGGGTGGGGAACCAAGAGACCCAGTACTTC. This translates into CASSPGVGNQETQYF.

The V gene is TRBV21-1, the J gene TRBJ1-6; the listed D gene, TRBD1, was not tested against the DNA. TRBV21-1 is deemed a pseudogene. The CDR3 consists of 16 residues. In nucleotides, the CDR3 is TGTGCCAGCAGCAAATGGGACAGGGGATCAGGGACACCCCTCCACTTT. Translating gives CASSKWDRGSGTPLHF.

This chain connects TRBV28 to TRBJ2-5; 9 nucleotides match TRBD1. Germline V gene data show CDR1 as MDHEN and CDR2 as SYDVKM. This CDR3 region has 14 residues. J was trimmed by 4 bases and V by 6 bases; bases with no gene match: 6. The CDR3 is CASSPDRGRETQYF. The DNA for the CDR3 is TGTGCCAGCAGCCCGGACAGGGGACGAGAGACCCAGTACTTC.

The J gene is TRBJ2-2, the V gene TRBV19; 8 nucleotides line up with TRBD2. Trimming cost V 3 bases and J 5 bases; bases outside gene matches: 5. Germline assignment: CDR1 LNHDA and CDR2 SQIVND (reference sequence). There are 15 residues in the CDR3. CDR3 nucleotides: TGTGCCAGTAGTATTATTAGCGGGGAAACCGGGGAGCTGTTTTTT. Its protein product is CASSIISGETGELFF. The complete variable domain, with remaining parts taken from reference TRBV19 and TRBJ2-2, reads DGGITQSPKYLFRKEGQNVTLSCEQNLNHDAMYWYRQDPGQGLRLIYYSQIVNDFQKGDIAEGYSVSREKKESFPLTVTSAQKNPTAFYLCASSIISGETGELFFGEGSRLTVL.